What follows are 24 T cell receptor beta chains derived from one specimen sequenced in a study of cytomegalovirus exposure and HLA in healthy donors. 60 Vbeta and 13 Jbeta primers were used in PCR. The data were produced by immunoSEQ multiplex PCR, yet TCRdb's version contains in-frame clones alone and is incomplete. The table has more than 95,000 clones, roughly 80% seen once. The material sequenced was PBMCs. The receptor set was obtained from a man between 18 and 35 years old in good health and CMV-seropositive.

The chain is built from TRBV4-1 and TRBJ2-3, with 7 nucleotides matching TRBD1. The CDR3 is made up of 15 amino acids. Germline CDR1 and CDR2: MGHRA and YSYEKL. V lost 4 bases to trimming and J lost 2 bases; unmatched junction nucleotides: 6. CDR3 residues: CASSRRQGTTDTQYF. The CDR3, as DNA: TGCGCCAGCAGCCGACGACAGGGCACCACAGATACGCAGTATTTT.

The chain joins TRBV7-9 to TRBJ1-1; D is perhaps TRBD1 (6 bases). Germline CDR1 and CDR2: SEHNR and FQNEAQ (reference sequence). Trimming removed 2 bases from V and 0 bases from J, with 16 bases in between. The CDR3 runs to 17 residues. CDR3 region: CASSLRATTGLNTEAFF. As DNA, the CDR3 is TGTGCCAGCAGCTTACGGGCTACGACAGGCCTGAACACTGAAGCTTTCTTT.

J is TRBJ2-7 and V is TRBV23-1; D not certain. TRBV23-1 is given ORF status, its function remaining uncertain. Trimming removed 0 bases at V and 1 base at J, with 7 bases between. The CDR3 totals 14 residues. CDR3 nucleotide sequence: TGCGCCAGCAGTCAATCGAGTGATTCCTACGAGCAGTACTTC. Residues: CASSQSSDSYEQYF.

CDR3 nucleotide sequence: TGCGCCAGCAGCGGAGACTCCTGGGGCGCTGAAGCTTTCTTT. It codes for CASSGDSWGAEAFF. The chain recombines TRBV5-1 with TRBJ1-1, with D possibly matching TRBD1 (5 bases). The CDR3 runs to 14 residues. The germline CDR1 and CDR2 sequences are SGHRS and YFSETQ. V was trimmed by 4 bases and J by 6 bases, leaving 16 bases between them. Using reference TRBV5-1 and TRBJ1-1 for the parts outside the CDR3, the full variable domain is KAGVTQTPRYLIKTRGQQVTLSCSPISGHRSVSWYQQTPGQGLQFLFEYFSETQRNKGNFPGRFSGRQFSNSRSEMNVSTLELGDSALYLCASSGDSWGAEAFFGQGTRLTVV.

This clone was counted only a few times. The chain recombines TRBV5-5 with TRBJ2-6, with 10 bases identical to TRBD1. The germline V gene has CDR1 SGHKS and CDR2 YYEKEE (reference sequence). V lost 4 bases, J lost 3 bases, and 10 bases stayed unmatched. The CDR3 totals 18 residues. CDR3 protein: CASSVVGTGEGGANVLTF. CDR3 bases: TGTGCCAGCAGCGTTGTGGGGACAGGGGAAGGTGGGGCCAACGTCCTGACTTTC. The full variable domain, with the rest looked up from reference TRBV5-5 and TRBJ2-6, is DAGVTQSPTHLIKTRGQQVTLRCSPISGHKSVSWYQQVLGQGPQFIFQYYEKEERGRGNFPDRFSARQFPNYSSELNVNALLLGDSALYLCASSVVGTGEGGANVLTFGAGSRLTVL.

This clone was seen a few times. The chain combines TRBV7-6 with TRBJ1-3; a weak D match, TRBD1 (6 bases). The CDR3 is 16 residues long. Germline-derived CDR1 and CDR2 are SGHVS and FNYEAQ. Trimming took 1 base from V and 1 from J, leaving 11 bases between them. The CDR3 region is CASSLGGHSSGNTIYF. DNA for the CDR3: TGTGCCAGCAGCTTAGGGGGACACAGTTCTGGAAACACCATATATTTT.

The chain uses TRBV19 and TRBJ2-5; 10 nucleotides agree with TRBD1. The CDR3 covers 15 residues. Germline CDR1 LNHDA, CDR2 SQIVND (reference sequence). The junction had 7 bases not matched to a gene; V was cut back by 7 bases and J by 2 bases. This chain's CDR3 is CASTGRDRGQETQYF. CDR3 DNA: TGTGCCAGTACTGGCCGGGACAGGGGACAAGAGACCCAGTACTTC.

CDR3: CASSLGQNYNEQFF. The CDR3 coding sequence is TGTGCCAGCAGCTTGGGACAGAACTACAATGAGCAGTTCTTC. The rearrangement links TRBV7-9 to TRBJ2-1, with 7 bases matching TRBD1. V dropped 3 bases and J dropped 3; count of bases not matched to a gene: 2. CDR3 length: 14 amino acids. The germline gives CDR1 SEHNR, CDR2 FQNEAQ (reference sequence). The variable domain in full, completed from reference TRBV7-9 and TRBJ2-1, reads DTGVSQNPRHKITKRGQNVTFRCDPISEHNRLYWYRQTLGQGPEFLTYFQNEAQLEKSRLLSDRFSAERPKGSFSTLEIQRTEQGDSAMYLCASSLGQNYNEQFFGPGTRLTVL.

This clone was detected only once. The gene calls are TRBV15 and TRBJ1-2; possible D gene TRBD1, 5 bases. Germline V lookup: CDR1 LNHNV, CDR2 YYDKDF (reference sequence). This CDR3 has 16 residues. The V end was cut by 4 bases, the J end by 4 bases, with 19 bases between. In nucleotides, the CDR3 is TGTGCCACCAGCAAACGTATTAAACAGGCTAGCTATGGCTACACCTTC. Its translation is CATSKRIKQASYGYTF.

This chain uses TRBV4-1 with TRBJ1-2; 7 bases are a match to TRBD1. Germline V gives CDR1 MGHRA, CDR2 YSYEKL. V lost 4 bases to trimming and J lost 4 bases; unmatched junction nucleotides: 9. This CDR3 is built from 15 residues. This CDR3 is CASSRGGGTSYGYTF. In DNA, the CDR3 is TGCGCCAGCAGCCGAGGGGGCGGGACCTCCTATGGCTACACCTTC.

This CDR3 reads CASSIYTNRGYNQPQHF. The DNA of the CDR3 is TGTGCCAGTAGTATCTATACAAATAGGGGGTACAATCAGCCCCAGCATTTT. The rearrangement links TRBV19 to TRBJ1-5; tentatively, D is TRBD1 (6 bases). Germline CDR1 and CDR2: LNHDA and SQIVND (reference sequence). V lost 3 bases, J lost 3 bases, and 18 bases lay in between. The CDR3 spans 17 residues. Full variable domain (remainder filled in from reference TRBV19 and TRBJ1-5): DGGITQSPKYLFRKEGQNVTLSCEQNLNHDAMYWYRQDPGQGLRLIYYSQIVNDFQKGDIAEGYSVSREKKESFPLTVTSAQKNPTAFYLCASSIYTNRGYNQPQHFGDGTRLSIL.

The V call is TRBV5-1, the J call TRBJ2-5, with D possibly matching TRBD1 (6 bases). The J call is in doubt because the DNA end fits TRBJ2-7 better. The CDR3 is 16 residues long. Germline values: CDR1 SGHRS, CDR2 YFSETQ. The CDR3 DNA reads TGCGCCAGCAGCTTGGTAGGTGGGGGCGCTGGGTACGAGCAGTACTTC. Amino acid sequence: CASSLVGGGAGYEQYF.

The CDR3 loop reads CASSRQATYEQYF. CDR3 DNA: TGTGCCAGTTCTAGACAGGCGACCTACGAGCAGTACTTC. The chain carries TRBV25-1 and TRBJ2-7; D perhaps matches TRBD1 (6 bases). V dropped 9 bases and J dropped 2 bases, with 14 bases sitting between them. This CDR3 has 13 residues. Germline V CDR1 and CDR2: MGHDK, SYGVNS.

For this clone: Other DNA sequences in the sample encode the same CDR3. V gene TRBV6-5 combines with J gene TRBJ1-1; D is uncertain. The germline gives CDR1 MNHEY, CDR2 SVGAGI. The length of the CDR3 is 14 residues. The germline V and J ends were trimmed by 0 bases and 2 bases, with 7 bases remaining between them. CDR3 protein: CASSYSTGNTEAFF. The CDR3 coding sequence is TGTGCCAGCAGTTACTCGACGGGTAACACTGAAGCTTTCTTT.

This chain connects TRBV2 to TRBJ2-2; 10 nucleotides match TRBD2. Germline CDR1 reads SNHLY; CDR2 reads FYNNEI. Trimming removed 2 bases from V and 4 bases from J; junction bases left unmatched: 7. This CDR3 comprises 17 residues. CDR3 nucleotide sequence: TGTGCCAGCAGTGAATCGTGGCTAGCGGGAGCCACCGGGGAGCTGTTTTTT. Translated, it gives CASSESWLAGATGELFF.

The chain uses TRBV5-4 and TRBJ2-1, with D possibly matching TRBD1 (6 bases). CDR3 length equals 15 residues. Looked up from germline, CDR1 is SGHNT and CDR2 is YYREEE (reference sequence). V shed 0 bases and J shed 2 bases, with 9 bases lying between them. The CDR3 region is CASSLAQGPYNEQFF. The DNA of the CDR3 is TGTGCCAGCAGCTTGGCACAGGGCCCCTACAATGAGCAGTTCTTC.

The chain combines TRBV28 with TRBJ1-4; 7 bases match TRBD1. The length of the CDR3 is 15 residues. Germline V gives CDR1 MDHEN, CDR2 SYDVKM. J gave up 3 bases and V 3 bases, and 4 bases lay outside the gene matches. CDR3 in DNA: TGTGCCAGCAGTTTGGGCCAGGGGGCTAATGAAAAACTGTTTTTT. It yields the protein CASSLGQGANEKLFF.

This rearrangement joins TRBV21-1 to TRBJ1-2. TRBV21-1 has pseudogene status. CDR3 length: 15 amino acids. The CDR3 DNA reads as TGTGCCAGCAGCATATTCGTCTTGGGGGGGGATGGCTACACCTTC. It is translated as CASSIFVLGGDGYTF.

The rearrangement uses TRBV6-6 and TRBJ2-3; TRBD1 is a possible D gene (5 bases). CDR1 MNHNY and CDR2 SVGAGI come from the germline V gene (reference sequence). The CDR3 consists of 14 residues. V lost 4 bases, J lost 2 bases, and 10 bases lay in between. The CDR3 nucleotides read TGTGCCAGCAGTTCAGGGAAACACACAGATACGCAGTATTTT. It yields the protein CASSSGKHTDTQYF.

This rearrangement joins TRBV2 to TRBJ1-2; maybe TRBD1 (6 bases). CDR3 length: 12 amino acids. The germline V gene encodes CDR1 SNHLY and CDR2 FYNNEI. Between the trimmed V and J ends, which lost 7 bases and 4 bases, there was a span of 10 bases. The CDR3: CASMQGSYGYTF. In DNA form, the CDR3 reads TGTGCCAGCATGCAGGGGAGCTATGGCTACACCTTC.

The CDR3 here is CASTPGASGRVADTQYF. The DNA of the CDR3 is TGTGCCAGTACCCCTGGGGCTAGCGGGAGAGTTGCAGATACGCAGTATTTT. This chain links TRBV19 with TRBJ2-3, with TRBD2 matching over 10 bases. Trimming at V came to 7 bases and at J to 4 bases, leaving 14 bases not matched to a gene. The CDR3 covers 17 residues. The V gene's germline CDR1 is LNHDA and CDR2 SQIVND (reference sequence).

The chain is built from TRBV9 and TRBJ1-2; D perhaps matches TRBD1 (6 bases). V dropped 4 bases and J dropped 6 bases, with 16 bases sitting between them. This CDR3 comprises 14 residues. From germline, CDR1 is SGDLS and CDR2 YYNGEE. The CDR3 nucleotides are TGTGCCAGCAGCCAAACAGGGCGGCAGGATGGCTACACCTTC. Its translation is CASSQTGRQDGYTF.

The table lists this clone with a few counts. The rearrangement uses TRBV11-3 and TRBJ2-5; D uncertain. Germline values: CDR1 SGHNT, CDR2 YENEEA. The CDR3 has 13 amino acids. The germline V and J ends were trimmed by 5 bases and 3 bases, with 10 bases remaining between them. This CDR3 reads CASSESMKETQYF. The CDR3 DNA sequence: TGTGCCAGCAGCGAAAGCATGAAAGAGACCCAGTACTTC.

This chain uses TRBV9 with TRBJ2-7, with TRBD2 identical over 9 bases. This CDR3 is built from 15 residues. V shed 7 bases and J 0 bases; nucleotides not matched to a gene: 8. Looked up from germline, CDR1 is SGDLS and CDR2 is YYNGEE. The CDR3 bases are TGTGCCAGCGGTCGAGCGGGGGGACTCTCCTACGAGCAGTACTTC. Encoded protein: CASGRAGGLSYEQYF.